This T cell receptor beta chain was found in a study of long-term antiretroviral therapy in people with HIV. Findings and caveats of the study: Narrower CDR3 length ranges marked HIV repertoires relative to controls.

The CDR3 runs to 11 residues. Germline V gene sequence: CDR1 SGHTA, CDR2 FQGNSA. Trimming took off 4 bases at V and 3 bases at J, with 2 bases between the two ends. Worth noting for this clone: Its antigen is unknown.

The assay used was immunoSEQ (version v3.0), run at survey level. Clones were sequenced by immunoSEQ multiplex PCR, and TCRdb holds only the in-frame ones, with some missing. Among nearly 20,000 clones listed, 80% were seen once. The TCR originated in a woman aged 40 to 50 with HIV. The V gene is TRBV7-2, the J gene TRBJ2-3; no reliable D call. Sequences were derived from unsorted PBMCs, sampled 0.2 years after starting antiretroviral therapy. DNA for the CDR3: TGTGCCAGCAGCTGGACAGATACGCAGTATTTT. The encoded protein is CASSWTDTQYF.